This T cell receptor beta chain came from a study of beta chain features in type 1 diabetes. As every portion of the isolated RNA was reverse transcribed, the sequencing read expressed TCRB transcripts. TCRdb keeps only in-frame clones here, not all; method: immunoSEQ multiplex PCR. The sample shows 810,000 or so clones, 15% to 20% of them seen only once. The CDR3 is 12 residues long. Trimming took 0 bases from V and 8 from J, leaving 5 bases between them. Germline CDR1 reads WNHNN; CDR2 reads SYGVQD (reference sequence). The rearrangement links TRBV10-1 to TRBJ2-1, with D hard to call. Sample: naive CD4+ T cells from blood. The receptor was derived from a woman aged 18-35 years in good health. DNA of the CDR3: TGCGCCAGCAGTGAGTCGACTTATGAGCAGTTCTTC. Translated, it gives CASSESTYEQFF.